This is a list of T cell receptor beta chains from one sample in a study of shared clonotypes between healthy human individuals. The data were produced by immunoSEQ multiplex PCR, yet TCRdb's version contains in-frame clones alone and is incomplete. The sample lists more than 600,000 clones, 92% occurring once. Sequenced: naive CD8+ T cells sorted from blood. The receptors stem from a man aged 25 to 40 in good health. Each CDR3 is given with its conserved first and last residue. A D gene is named only where the DNA matches it firmly. Size is stated for part of the rows, as once, few or many counts, or as a class when the clone is expanded.

d_call: NA; clone_size: few; v_call: TRBV13; j_call: TRBJ2-7; cdr3_aa: CASSLGTSYEQYF; cdr3_nt: TGTGCCAGCAGCCTCGGGACTTCCTACGAGCAGTACTTC
d_call: NA; clone_size: NA; v_call: TRBV7-9; j_call: TRBJ2-6; cdr3_aa: CASSLSSGANVLTF; cdr3_nt: TGTGCCAGCAGCTTAAGCTCTGGGGCCAACGTCCTGACTTTC
d_call: TRBD1; clone_size: NA; v_call: TRBV28; j_call: TRBJ1-1; cdr3_aa: CASTQGAVTEAFF; cdr3_nt: TGTGCCAGCACACAGGGGGCCGTTACTGAAGCTTTCTTT
d_call: TRBD1; clone_size: NA; v_call: TRBV27; j_call: TRBJ1-5; cdr3_aa: CASSGQGGNQPQHF; cdr3_nt: TGTGCCAGCAGTGGACAGGGTGGCAATCAGCCCCAGCATTTT
d_call: NA; clone_size: NA; v_call: TRBV4-3; j_call: TRBJ2-2; cdr3_aa: CASSQASRDTGELFF; cdr3_nt: TGCGCCAGCAGCCAAGCTAGTCGGGACACCGGGGAGCTGTTTTTT
d_call: TRBD2; clone_size: NA; v_call: TRBV29-1; j_call: TRBJ2-1; cdr3_aa: CSVNTGTKVEQFF; cdr3_nt: TGCAGCGTGAACACCGGGACTAAGGTTGAGCAGTTCTTC
d_call: NA; clone_size: NA; v_call: TRBV5-6; j_call: TRBJ2-5; cdr3_aa: CASSLAPSGSLSETQYF; cdr3_nt: TGTGCCAGCAGCTTGGCCCCGAGCGGGTCCCTCTCTGAGACCCAGTACTTC
d_call: NA; clone_size: NA; v_call: TRBV5-1; j_call: TRBJ2-2; cdr3_aa: CASSLRTDRNTGELFF; cdr3_nt: TGCGCCAGCAGCTTGAGAACGGACAGGAACACCGGGGAGCTGTTTTTT
d_call: TRBD2; clone_size: NA; v_call: TRBV7-9; j_call: TRBJ2-1; cdr3_aa: CASSFPRGRASYNEQFF; cdr3_nt: TGTGCCAGCAGCTTCCCCCGCGGGAGGGCCTCCTACAATGAGCAGTTCTTC
d_call: NA; clone_size: NA; v_call: TRBV28; j_call: TRBJ2-7; cdr3_aa: CATLSYEQYF; cdr3_nt: TGTGCCACCCTCTCCTACGAGCAGTACTTC
d_call: NA; clone_size: NA; v_call: TRBV27; j_call: TRBJ1-4; cdr3_aa: CASSPSAGWEATNEKLFF; cdr3_nt: TGTGCCAGCAGCCCCTCGGCAGGGTGGGAGGCAACTAATGAAAAACTGTTTTTT
d_call: TRBD1; clone_size: NA; v_call: TRBV5-1; j_call: TRBJ2-7; cdr3_aa: CASRDRYDEQYF; cdr3_nt: TGCGCCAGCCGGGACAGGTACGACGAGCAGTACTTC
d_call: NA; clone_size: once; v_call: TRBV27; j_call: TRBJ2-1; cdr3_aa: CASTYGLAGLSEQFF; cdr3_nt: TGTGCCAGCACCTACGGACTTGCAGGGTTGAGTGAGCAGTTCTTC
d_call: NA; clone_size: NA; v_call: TRBV27; j_call: TRBJ2-2; cdr3_aa: CASRTANTGELFF; cdr3_nt: TGTGCCAGCAGGACAGCTAACACCGGGGAGCTGTTTTTT
d_call: TRBD1; clone_size: NA; v_call: TRBV29-1; j_call: TRBJ2-3; cdr3_aa: CSVRLDRVPDTQYF; cdr3_nt: TGCAGCGTTAGACTCGACAGGGTCCCAGATACGCAGTATTTT
d_call: TRBD2; clone_size: NA; v_call: TRBV6-1; j_call: TRBJ2-7; cdr3_aa: CASSVLAGGPYEQYF; cdr3_nt: TGTGCCAGCAGTGTACTAGCGGGAGGGCCTTACGAGCAGTACTTC
d_call: NA; clone_size: NA; v_call: TRBV21-1; j_call: TRBJ2-1; cdr3_aa: CASSKGRDFNEQFF; cdr3_nt: TGTGCCAGCAGCAAGGGCAGGGATTTTAATGAGCAGTTCTTC
d_call: NA; clone_size: NA; v_call: TRBV28; j_call: TRBJ2-7; cdr3_aa: CASSDPGPLEQYF; cdr3_nt: TGTGCCAGCAGTGATCCGGGGCCTCTCGAGCAGTACTTC
d_call: TRBD2; clone_size: NA; v_call: TRBV7-9; j_call: TRBJ2-7; cdr3_aa: CASSFLAGASFEQYF; cdr3_nt: TGTGCCAGCAGCTTTCTAGCGGGAGCCTCCTTCGAGCAGTACTTC
d_call: TRBD2; clone_size: NA; v_call: TRBV10-3; j_call: TRBJ2-7; cdr3_aa: CAIRSGTNYEQYF; cdr3_nt: TGTGCCATCAGGTCCGGGACTAACTACGAGCAGTACTTC
d_call: NA; clone_size: NA; v_call: TRBV29-1; j_call: TRBJ1-1; cdr3_aa: CSVRLRTEAFF; cdr3_nt: TGCAGCGTCCGACTTAGGACTGAAGCTTTCTTT
d_call: NA; clone_size: NA; v_call: TRBV9; j_call: TRBJ2-1; cdr3_aa: CASSAWDYNEQFF; cdr3_nt: TGTGCCAGCAGCGCCTGGGACTACAATGAGCAGTTCTTC
d_call: NA; clone_size: once; v_call: TRBV11-2; j_call: TRBJ2-1; cdr3_aa: CASSVRPFSDGEQFF; cdr3_nt: TGTGCCAGCAGCGTTAGACCGTTTTCGGATGGTGAGCAGTTCTTC
d_call: NA; clone_size: NA; v_call: TRBV6-5; j_call: TRBJ2-1; cdr3_aa: CASSHLGTKYNEQFF; cdr3_nt: TGTGCCAGCAGTCACCTCGGGACAAAGTACAATGAGCAGTTCTTC
d_call: NA; clone_size: once; v_call: TRBV9; j_call: TRBJ1-2; cdr3_aa: CASSVEAGNYGYTF; cdr3_nt: TGTGCCAGCAGCGTAGAGGCAGGGAACTATGGCTACACCTTC
d_call: NA; clone_size: NA; v_call: TRBV28; j_call: TRBJ2-7; cdr3_aa: CASSLLVFRERGYEQYF; cdr3_nt: TGTGCCAGCAGTTTATTAGTTTTCCGGGAGAGGGGCTACGAGCAGTACTTC
d_call: NA; clone_size: NA; v_call: TRBV7-9; j_call: TRBJ1-1; cdr3_aa: CASSPRGLNTEAFF; cdr3_nt: TGTGCCAGCAGCCCCAGGGGACTAAACACTGAAGCTTTCTTT
d_call: TRBD2; clone_size: NA; v_call: TRBV29-1; j_call: TRBJ2-1; cdr3_aa: CSVSGLAGAYNEQFF; cdr3_nt: TGCAGCGTTAGTGGTCTAGCGGGAGCCTACAATGAGCAGTTCTTC
d_call: TRBD1; clone_size: NA; v_call: TRBV19; j_call: TRBJ2-2; cdr3_aa: CASRNRFAGTGETGELFF; cdr3_nt: TGTGCCAGTAGAAACCGATTTGCCGGGACAGGGGAGACCGGGGAGCTGTTTTTT
d_call: NA; clone_size: NA; v_call: TRBV13; j_call: TRBJ2-1; cdr3_aa: CASSWGSRDIYNEQFF; cdr3_nt: TGTGCCAGCAGCTGGGGAAGTCGGGACATCTACAATGAGCAGTTCTTC
d_call: NA; clone_size: NA; v_call: TRBV6-1; j_call: TRBJ2-1; cdr3_aa: CASSDDPATYNEQFF; cdr3_nt: TGTGCCAGCAGTGACGACCCCGCCACCTACAATGAGCAGTTCTTC
d_call: NA; clone_size: few; v_call: TRBV6-5; j_call: TRBJ2-7; cdr3_aa: CASSSGTGGYEQYF; cdr3_nt: TGTGCCAGCAGTTCTGGGACCGGCGGGTACGAGCAGTACTTC
d_call: NA; clone_size: NA; v_call: TRBV11-2; j_call: TRBJ2-3; cdr3_aa: CASSFYTASTDTQYF; cdr3_nt: TGTGCCAGCAGCTTCTATACGGCTAGCACAGATACGCAGTATTTT
d_call: NA; clone_size: NA; v_call: TRBV7-2; j_call: TRBJ2-1; cdr3_aa: CASSLARSGTDPLGIYEQFF; cdr3_nt: TGTGCCAGCAGCTTAGCGAGGTCCGGGACGGATCCCTTGGGTATATATGAGCAGTTCTTC
d_call: NA; clone_size: NA; v_call: TRBV28; j_call: TRBJ2-7; cdr3_aa: CASSRTRDTSYEQYF; cdr3_nt: TGTGCCAGCAGCCGCACCAGGGACACCAGCTACGAGCAGTACTTC
d_call: NA; clone_size: NA; v_call: TRBV7-6; j_call: TRBJ2-7; cdr3_aa: CASSSTDSYEQYF; cdr3_nt: TGTGCCAGCAGCTCGACGGACTCCTACGAGCAGTACTTC
d_call: TRBD1; clone_size: NA; v_call: TRBV27; j_call: TRBJ1-1; cdr3_aa: CASSALRTGHMNTEAFF; cdr3_nt: TGTGCCAGCAGTGCGTTGAGGACAGGACACATGAACACTGAAGCTTTCTTT
d_call: TRBD2; clone_size: NA; v_call: TRBV28; j_call: TRBJ2-7; cdr3_aa: CASSLTSGSPGLYEQYF; cdr3_nt: TGTGCCAGCAGTCTGACTAGCGGGAGCCCCGGGCTATACGAGCAGTACTTC
d_call: TRBD2; clone_size: NA; v_call: TRBV27; j_call: TRBJ2-6; cdr3_aa: CASSLVAGGAGANVLTF; cdr3_nt: TGTGCCAGCAGTTTAGTAGCGGGAGGTGCTGGGGCCAACGTCCTGACTTTC
d_call: NA; clone_size: NA; v_call: TRBV5-3; j_call: TRBJ1-4; cdr3_aa: CARSLGQRFNEKLFF; cdr3_nt: TGTGCCAGAAGCTTGGGCCAGCGTTTTAATGAAAAACTGTTTTTT
d_call: TRBD1; clone_size: NA; v_call: TRBV28; j_call: TRBJ2-7; cdr3_aa: CASSSLGTGLHEQYF; cdr3_nt: TGTGCCAGCAGTTCACTAGGGACAGGGCTGCACGAGCAGTACTTC
d_call: NA; clone_size: NA; v_call: TRBV6-1; j_call: TRBJ2-1; cdr3_aa: CASGDLYEQFF; cdr3_nt: TGTGCCAGCGGCGACCTTTATGAGCAGTTCTTC
d_call: NA; clone_size: NA; v_call: TRBV7-2; j_call: TRBJ2-7; cdr3_aa: CASSLVQGGPFYEQYF; cdr3_nt: TGTGCCAGCAGCTTAGTCCAAGGTGGCCCTTTCTACGAGCAGTACTTC
d_call: TRBD1; clone_size: NA; v_call: TRBV7-9; j_call: TRBJ2-3; cdr3_aa: CASSRGQGTDTQYF; cdr3_nt: TGTGCCAGCAGCAGAGGACAGGGCACAGATACGCAGTATTTT
d_call: NA; clone_size: NA; v_call: TRBV11-2; j_call: TRBJ2-4; cdr3_aa: CASSLVGEGLAKNIQYF; cdr3_nt: TGTGCCAGCAGCTTAGTTGGTGAGGGGTTAGCCAAAAACATTCAGTACTTC
d_call: NA; clone_size: NA; v_call: TRBV7-9; j_call: TRBJ2-7; cdr3_aa: CASSLAVGLAAYEQYF; cdr3_nt: TGTGCCAGCAGCTTAGCGGTGGGGCTAGCTGCCTACGAGCAGTACTTC
d_call: TRBD2; clone_size: NA; v_call: TRBV7-9; j_call: TRBJ2-1; cdr3_aa: CASSLSGRAGYNEQFF; cdr3_nt: TGTGCCAGCAGCCTTAGCGGGAGGGCTGGTTACAATGAGCAGTTCTTC
d_call: TRBD2; clone_size: NA; v_call: TRBV10-1; j_call: TRBJ2-7; cdr3_aa: CASSYGLALTYEQYF; cdr3_nt: TGCGCCAGCAGTTACGGACTAGCGCTCACCTACGAGCAGTACTTC
d_call: TRBD2; clone_size: NA; v_call: TRBV6-6; j_call: TRBJ2-2; cdr3_aa: CASSYPPGLAISQLFF; cdr3_nt: TGTGCCAGCAGTTACCCGCCGGGACTAGCGATAAGTCAGCTGTTTTTT
d_call: NA; clone_size: NA; v_call: TRBV27; j_call: TRBJ2-7; cdr3_aa: CASSLEAYEQYF; cdr3_nt: TGTGCCAGCAGTTTGGAGGCCTACGAGCAGTACTTC
d_call: TRBD2; clone_size: NA; v_call: TRBV4-1; j_call: TRBJ2-5; cdr3_aa: CASSQEPLAGYQETQYF; cdr3_nt: TGCGCCAGCAGCCAAGAACCCTTAGCGGGGTACCAAGAGACCCAGTACTTC
d_call: TRBD1; clone_size: NA; v_call: TRBV27; j_call: TRBJ2-7; cdr3_aa: CASSLGNRGAYEQYF; cdr3_nt: TGTGCCAGCAGTTTAGGAAACAGGGGAGCCTACGAGCAGTACTTC
d_call: TRBD1; clone_size: NA; v_call: TRBV7-9; j_call: TRBJ2-7; cdr3_aa: CASSLVVRGSWDEQYF; cdr3_nt: TGTGCCAGCAGCTTAGTGGTCAGGGGGTCGTGGGACGAGCAGTACTTC
d_call: TRBD1; clone_size: NA; v_call: TRBV19; j_call: TRBJ2-2; cdr3_aa: CASSIGGQGAFTGELFF; cdr3_nt: TGTGCCAGTAGTATAGGGGGACAGGGGGCATTCACCGGGGAGCTGTTTTTT
d_call: NA; clone_size: NA; v_call: TRBV27; j_call: TRBJ2-5; cdr3_aa: CASSWAVEETQYF; cdr3_nt: TGTGCCAGCAGTTGGGCAGTAGAAGAGACCCAGTACTTC
d_call: NA; clone_size: NA; v_call: TRBV7-3; j_call: TRBJ2-1; cdr3_aa: CASSLYPDLGNNEQFF; cdr3_nt: TGTGCCAGCAGCTTATACCCCGACCTTGGGAACAATGAGCAGTTCTTC
d_call: TRBD2; clone_size: once; v_call: TRBV7-2; j_call: TRBJ2-5; cdr3_aa: CASSLAQREVQETQYF; cdr3_nt: TGTGCCAGCAGCTTAGCGCAGCGGGAGGTACAAGAGACCCAGTACTTC
d_call: NA; clone_size: NA; v_call: TRBV5-8; j_call: TRBJ1-3; cdr3_aa: CASSLGNSGNTIYF; cdr3_nt: TGTGCCAGCAGCTTGGGCAACTCTGGAAACACCATATATTTT
d_call: NA; clone_size: NA; v_call: TRBV14; j_call: TRBJ2-2; cdr3_aa: CASSLLDWGPGELFF; cdr3_nt: TGTGCCAGCAGCCTCCTGGACTGGGGTCCCGGGGAGCTGTTTTTT
d_call: NA; clone_size: NA; v_call: TRBV9; j_call: TRBJ2-7; cdr3_aa: CASSEGDRRYEQYF; cdr3_nt: TGTGCCAGCAGCGAGGGGGACCGACGATACGAGCAGTACTTC